This T cell receptor beta chain is from a study of T cell responses to AZD1222 COVID-19 vaccine. Study results and caveats: In a largely white British group with more females than males, clonal diversity was possibly underestimated.

CDR3 size: 15 residues. The V and J ends lost 1 base and 4 bases respectively, with 13 bases between them. CDR1 and CDR2 (germline): MGHRA, YSYEKL. TCRdb keeps only in-frame clones here, not all; method: immunoSEQ multiplex PCR. The sample contains about 94,000 clones, 85% of which appear only once. A note on this clone: The antigen is unknown.

The V gene is TRBV4-1, the J gene TRBJ1-2; the D gene is possibly TRBD1 (6 bases). The sequencing here drew on peripheral blood, taken 28 days after the second AZD1222 dose. The sequence was collected from an adult who received the AZD1222 COVID-19 vaccine. Here the CDR3 DNA reads TGCGCCAGCAGCCAAGTCCCAGGGGAAGGCTATGGCTACACCTTC. This encodes CASSQVPGEGYGYTF.